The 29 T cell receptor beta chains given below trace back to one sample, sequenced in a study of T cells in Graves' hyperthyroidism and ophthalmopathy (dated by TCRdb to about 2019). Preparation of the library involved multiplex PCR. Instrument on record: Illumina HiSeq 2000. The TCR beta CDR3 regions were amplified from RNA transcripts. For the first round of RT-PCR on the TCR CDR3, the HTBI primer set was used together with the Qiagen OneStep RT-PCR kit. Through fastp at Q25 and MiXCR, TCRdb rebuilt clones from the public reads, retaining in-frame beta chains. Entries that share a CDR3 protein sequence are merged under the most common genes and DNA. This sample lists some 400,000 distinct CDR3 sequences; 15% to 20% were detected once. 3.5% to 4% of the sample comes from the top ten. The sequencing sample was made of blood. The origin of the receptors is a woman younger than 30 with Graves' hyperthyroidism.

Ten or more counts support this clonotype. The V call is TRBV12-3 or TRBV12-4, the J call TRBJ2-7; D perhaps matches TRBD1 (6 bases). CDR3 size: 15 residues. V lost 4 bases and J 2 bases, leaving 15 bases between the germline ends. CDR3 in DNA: TGTGCCAGCAGTTCCCAGACAGGTATCACCTACGAGCAGTACTTC. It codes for CASSSQTGITYEQYF.

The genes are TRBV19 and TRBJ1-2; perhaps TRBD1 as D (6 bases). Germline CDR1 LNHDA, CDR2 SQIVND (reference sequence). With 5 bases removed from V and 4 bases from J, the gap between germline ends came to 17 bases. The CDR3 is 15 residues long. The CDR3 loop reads CASSSPFQGSYGYTF. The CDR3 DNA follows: TGTGCCAGTAGTTCCCCATTCCAGGGGAGCTATGGCTACACCTTC.

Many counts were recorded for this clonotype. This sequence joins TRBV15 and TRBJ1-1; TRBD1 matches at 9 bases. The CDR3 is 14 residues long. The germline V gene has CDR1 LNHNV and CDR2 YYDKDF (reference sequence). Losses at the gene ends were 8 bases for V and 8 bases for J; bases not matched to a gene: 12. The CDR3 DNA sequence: TGTGCCACCGCGACTGGTCGGGGGACAGGGGAAGCTTTCTTT. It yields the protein CATATGRGTGEAFF.

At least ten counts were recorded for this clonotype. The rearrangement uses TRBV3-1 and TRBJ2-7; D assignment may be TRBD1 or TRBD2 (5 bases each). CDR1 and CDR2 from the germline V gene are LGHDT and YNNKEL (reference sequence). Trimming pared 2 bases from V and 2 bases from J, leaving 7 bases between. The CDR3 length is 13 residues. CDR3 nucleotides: TGTGCCAGCAGCCAATGGGGACCCTACGAGCAGTACTTC. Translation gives CASSQWGPYEQYF.

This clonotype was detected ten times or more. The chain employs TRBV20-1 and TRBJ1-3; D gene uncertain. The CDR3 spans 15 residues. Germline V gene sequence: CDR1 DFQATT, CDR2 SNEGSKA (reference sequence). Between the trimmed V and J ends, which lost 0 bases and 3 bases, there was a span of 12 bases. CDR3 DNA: TGCAGTGCTAGAGACCCTGCTGGCGGTGGAAACACCATATATTTT. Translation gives CSARDPAGGGNTIYF.

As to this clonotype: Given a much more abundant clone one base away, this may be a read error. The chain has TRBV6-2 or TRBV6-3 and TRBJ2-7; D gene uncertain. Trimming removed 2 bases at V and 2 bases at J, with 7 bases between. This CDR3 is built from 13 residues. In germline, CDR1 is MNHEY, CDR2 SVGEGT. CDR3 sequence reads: CASSYGQTYEQYF. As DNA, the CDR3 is TGTGCCAGCAGTTACGGGCAGACCTACGAGCAGTACTTC.

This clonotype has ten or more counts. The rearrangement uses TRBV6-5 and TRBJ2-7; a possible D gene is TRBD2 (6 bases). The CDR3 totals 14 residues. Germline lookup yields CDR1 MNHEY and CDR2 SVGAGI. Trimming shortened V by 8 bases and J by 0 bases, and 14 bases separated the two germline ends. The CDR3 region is CASSGGYSSYEQYF. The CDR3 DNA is TGTGCCAGCTCTGGGGGGTACAGCTCCTACGAGCAGTACTTC.

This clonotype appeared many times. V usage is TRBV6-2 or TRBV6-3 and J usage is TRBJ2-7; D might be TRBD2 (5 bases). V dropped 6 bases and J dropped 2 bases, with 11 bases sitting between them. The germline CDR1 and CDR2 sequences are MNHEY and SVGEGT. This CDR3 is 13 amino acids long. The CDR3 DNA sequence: TGTGCCAGCAGCTATAACGGGGCCTACGAGCAGTACTTC. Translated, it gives CASSYNGAYEQYF.

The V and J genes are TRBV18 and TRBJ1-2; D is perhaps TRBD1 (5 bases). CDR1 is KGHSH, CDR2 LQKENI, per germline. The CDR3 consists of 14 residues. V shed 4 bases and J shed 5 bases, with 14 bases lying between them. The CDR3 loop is CASSLPQENYGYTF. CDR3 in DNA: TGTGCCAGCTCACTCCCACAGGAGAATTATGGCTACACCTTC. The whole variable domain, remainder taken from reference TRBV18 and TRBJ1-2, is NAGVMQNPRHLVRRRGQEARLRCSPMKGHSHVYWYRQLPEEGLKFMVYLQKENIIDESGMPKERFSAEFPKEGPSILRIQQVVRGDSAAYFCASSLPQENYGYTFGSGTRLTVV.

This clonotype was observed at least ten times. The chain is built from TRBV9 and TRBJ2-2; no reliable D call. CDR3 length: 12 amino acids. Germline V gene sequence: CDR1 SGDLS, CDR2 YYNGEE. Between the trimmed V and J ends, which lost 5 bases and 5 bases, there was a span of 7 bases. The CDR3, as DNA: TGTGCCAGCAGTCGTAGAACCGGGGAGCTGTTTTTT. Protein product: CASSRRTGELFF.

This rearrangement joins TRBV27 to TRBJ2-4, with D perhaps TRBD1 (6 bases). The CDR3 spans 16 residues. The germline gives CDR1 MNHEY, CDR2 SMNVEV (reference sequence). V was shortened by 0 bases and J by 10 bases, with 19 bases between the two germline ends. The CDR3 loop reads CASSLSPGQPWEIQYF. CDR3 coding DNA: TGTGCCAGCAGTTTATCCCCGGGACAACCTTGGGAGATTCAGTACTTC.

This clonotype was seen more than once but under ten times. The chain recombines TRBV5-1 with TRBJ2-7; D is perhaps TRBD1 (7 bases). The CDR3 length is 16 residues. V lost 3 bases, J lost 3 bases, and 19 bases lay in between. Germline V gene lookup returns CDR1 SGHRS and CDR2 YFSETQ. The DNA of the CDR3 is TGCGCCAGCAGCTCGTCTGGAGGGGACAGAAGCTACGAGCAGTACTTC. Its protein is CASSSSGGDRSYEQYF.

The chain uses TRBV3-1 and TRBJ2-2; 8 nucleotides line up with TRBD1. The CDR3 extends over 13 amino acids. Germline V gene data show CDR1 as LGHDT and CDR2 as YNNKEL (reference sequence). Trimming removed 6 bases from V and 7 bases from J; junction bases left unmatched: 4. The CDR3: CASSDRGDGELFF. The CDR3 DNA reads TGTGCCAGCAGTGACAGGGGTGACGGGGAGCTGTTTTTT.

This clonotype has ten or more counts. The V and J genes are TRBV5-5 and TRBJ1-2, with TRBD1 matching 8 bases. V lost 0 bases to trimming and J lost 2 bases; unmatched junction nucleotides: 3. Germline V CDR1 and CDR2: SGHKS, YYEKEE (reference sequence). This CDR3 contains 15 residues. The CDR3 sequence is CASSLGGQVNYGYTF. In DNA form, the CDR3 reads TGTGCCAGCAGCTTGGGGGGACAGGTCAACTATGGCTACACCTTC. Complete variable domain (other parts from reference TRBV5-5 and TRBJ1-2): DAGVTQSPTHLIKTRGQQVTLRCSPISGHKSVSWYQQVLGQGPQFIFQYYEKEERGRGNFPDRFSARQFPNYSSELNVNALLLGDSALYLCASSLGGQVNYGYTFGSGTRLTVV.

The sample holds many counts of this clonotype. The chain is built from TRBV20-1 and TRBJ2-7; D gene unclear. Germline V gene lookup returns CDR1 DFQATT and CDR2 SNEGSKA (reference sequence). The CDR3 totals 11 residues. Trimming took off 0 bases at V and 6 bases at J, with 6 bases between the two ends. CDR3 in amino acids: CSARDWVEQYF. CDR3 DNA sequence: TGCAGTGCTAGAGATTGGGTCGAGCAGTACTTC.

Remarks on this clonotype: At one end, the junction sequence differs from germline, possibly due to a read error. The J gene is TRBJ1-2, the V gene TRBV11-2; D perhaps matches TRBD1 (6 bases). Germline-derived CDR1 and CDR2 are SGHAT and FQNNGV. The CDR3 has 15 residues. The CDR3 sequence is CASSSPAGVGYGCTF. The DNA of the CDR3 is TGTGCCAGCAGCTCCCCAGCAGGGGTTGGCTATGGCTGCACCTTC. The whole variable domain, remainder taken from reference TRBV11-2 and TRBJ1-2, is EAGVAQSPRYKIIEKRQSVAFWCNPISGHATLYWYQQILGQGPKLLIQFQNNGVVDDSQLPKDRFSAERLKGVDSTLKIQPAKLEDSAVYLCASSSPAGVGYGCTFGSGTRLTVV.

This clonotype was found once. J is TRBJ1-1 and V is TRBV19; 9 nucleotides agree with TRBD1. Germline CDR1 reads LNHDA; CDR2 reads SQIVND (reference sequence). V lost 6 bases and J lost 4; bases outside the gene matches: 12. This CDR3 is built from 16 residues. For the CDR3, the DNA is TGTGCCAGTAGGGGGGGTGGACAGGGGTCGGGCACTGAAGCTTTCTTT. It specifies CASRGGGQGSGTEAFF.

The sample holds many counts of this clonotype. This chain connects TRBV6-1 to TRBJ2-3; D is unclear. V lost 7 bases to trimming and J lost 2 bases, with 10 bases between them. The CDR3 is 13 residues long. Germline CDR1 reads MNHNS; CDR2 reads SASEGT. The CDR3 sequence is CASTPDPTDTQYF. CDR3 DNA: TGTGCCAGCACCCCAGACCCCACAGATACGCAGTATTTT.

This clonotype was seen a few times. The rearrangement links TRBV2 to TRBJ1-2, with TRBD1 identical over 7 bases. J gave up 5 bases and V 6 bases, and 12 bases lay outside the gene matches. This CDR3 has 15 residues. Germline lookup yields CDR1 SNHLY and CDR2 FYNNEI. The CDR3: CASRGIKTGLYGYTF. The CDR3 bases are TGTGCCAGCAGAGGAATCAAGACAGGGCTATATGGCTACACCTTC.

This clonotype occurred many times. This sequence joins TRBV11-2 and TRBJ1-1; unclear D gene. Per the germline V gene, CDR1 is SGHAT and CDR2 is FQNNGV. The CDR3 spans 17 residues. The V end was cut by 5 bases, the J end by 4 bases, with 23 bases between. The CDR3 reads CASSPRLFNKRGTEAFF. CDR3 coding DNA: TGTGCCAGCAGCCCTAGGTTGTTCAACAAACGGGGCACTGAAGCTTTCTTT.

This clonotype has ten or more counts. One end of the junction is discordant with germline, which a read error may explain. DNA of the CDR3: TGTGCCAGCAGCGGAGGAGTGGGGAGTGAAGAGACTCAGTACTTC. Amino acids: CASSGGVGSEETQYF. The chain employs TRBV11-2 and TRBJ2-5; D possibly corresponds to TRBD2 (5 bases). This CDR3 has 15 residues. From germline, CDR1 is SGHAT and CDR2 FQNNGV.

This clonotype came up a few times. Written as DNA, the CDR3 is TGTGCCAGCAGTTCCGCGACAGGGATCCACGAGCAGTACTTC. Its protein product is CASSSATGIHEQYF. The chain joins TRBV6-2 or TRBV6-3 to TRBJ2-7, with 7 bases identical to TRBD1. V gave up 4 bases and J gave up 5 bases; unmatched junction bases: 8. In germline, CDR1 is MNHEY, CDR2 SVGEGT. The CDR3 runs to 14 residues.

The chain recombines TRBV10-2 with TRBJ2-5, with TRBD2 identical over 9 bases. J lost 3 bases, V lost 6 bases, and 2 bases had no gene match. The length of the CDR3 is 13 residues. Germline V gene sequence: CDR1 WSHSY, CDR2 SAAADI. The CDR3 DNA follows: TGCGCCAGCAGCATAGCGGGGGAAGAGACCCAGTACTTC. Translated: CASSIAGEETQYF.

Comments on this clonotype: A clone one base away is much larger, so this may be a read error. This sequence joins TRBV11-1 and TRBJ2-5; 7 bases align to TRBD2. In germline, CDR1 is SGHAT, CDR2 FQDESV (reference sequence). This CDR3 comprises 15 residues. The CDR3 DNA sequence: TGTGCCGGCAGCCCACGGGACTACCTTCGGGAGACCCAGTACTTC. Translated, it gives CAGSPRDYLRETQYF.

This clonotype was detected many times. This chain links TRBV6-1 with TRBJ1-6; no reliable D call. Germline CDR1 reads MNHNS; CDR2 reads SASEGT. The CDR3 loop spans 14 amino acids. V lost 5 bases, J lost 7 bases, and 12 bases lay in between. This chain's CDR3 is CASSPRDGNSPLHF. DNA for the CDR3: TGTGCCAGCAGTCCGCGGGATGGGAATTCACCCCTCCACTTT.

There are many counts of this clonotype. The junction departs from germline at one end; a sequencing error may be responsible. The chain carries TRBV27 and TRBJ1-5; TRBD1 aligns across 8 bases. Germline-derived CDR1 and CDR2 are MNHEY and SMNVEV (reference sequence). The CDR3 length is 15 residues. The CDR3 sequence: CASSLSQGAIQPQHF. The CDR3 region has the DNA TGTGCCAGCAGCTTATCGCAGGGGGCGATTCAGCCCCAGCATTTT.

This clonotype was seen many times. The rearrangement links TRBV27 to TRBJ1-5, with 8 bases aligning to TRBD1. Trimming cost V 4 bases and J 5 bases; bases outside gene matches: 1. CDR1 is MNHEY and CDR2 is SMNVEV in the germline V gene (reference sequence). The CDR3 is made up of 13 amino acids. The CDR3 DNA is TGTGCCAGCAGTTGGACAGGGTATCAGCCCCAGCATTTT. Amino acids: CASSWTGYQPQHF.

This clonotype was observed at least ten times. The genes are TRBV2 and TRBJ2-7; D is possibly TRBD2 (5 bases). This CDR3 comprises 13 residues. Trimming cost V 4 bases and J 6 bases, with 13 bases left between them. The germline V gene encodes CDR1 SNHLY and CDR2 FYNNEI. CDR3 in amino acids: CASSVLGSTEQYF. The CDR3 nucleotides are TGTGCCAGCAGTGTACTAGGGTCCACCGAGCAGTACTTC.

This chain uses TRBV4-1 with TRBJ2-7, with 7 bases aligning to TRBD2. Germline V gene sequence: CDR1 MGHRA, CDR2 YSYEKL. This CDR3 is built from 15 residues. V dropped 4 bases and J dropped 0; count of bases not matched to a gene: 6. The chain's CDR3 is CASSLQAGSSYEQYF. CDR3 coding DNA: TGCGCCAGCAGCCTTCAAGCGGGGAGCTCCTACGAGCAGTACTTC.